The rows below give T cell receptor beta chains drawn from one sample of a study of T cell responses to AZD1222 COVID-19 vaccine. TCRdb keeps only in-frame clones here, not all; method: immunoSEQ multiplex PCR. The sample consists of 90,000 to 150,000 clones, under 90% of them appearing once. The starting material was peripheral blood, obtained on day 0 of AZD1222 vaccination. These receptors were collected from an adult in good health. Each CDR3 is given with its conserved first and last residue. The D gene is left open where the match is weak. Rows may omit the clone size; those that give it use once, few, many or a size class.

j_gene: TRBJ1-4; v_gene: TRBV11-2; abundance: -; d_gene: -; CDR3aa: CASSLVQGGEKLFF; CDR3nt: TGTGCCAGCAGCTTAGTGCAGGGAGGTGAAAAACTGTTTTTT
j_gene: TRBJ2-5; v_gene: TRBV12-3/TRBV12-4; abundance: -; d_gene: TRBD2; CDR3aa: CASRTSGVTQYF; CDR3nt: TGTGCCAGCAGGACTAGCGGGGTCACCCAGTACTTC
j_gene: TRBJ2-3; v_gene: TRBV2; abundance: -; d_gene: -; CDR3aa: CASGRWHTDTQYF; CDR3nt: TGTGCCAGCGGGAGGTGGCACACAGATACGCAGTATTTT
j_gene: TRBJ2-2; v_gene: TRBV5-1; abundance: -; d_gene: -; CDR3aa: CASSLEGLVTGELFF; CDR3nt: TGCGCCAGCAGCTTGGAGGGATTGGTGACCGGGGAGCTGTTTTTT
j_gene: TRBJ1-1; v_gene: TRBV11-2; abundance: -; d_gene: -; CDR3aa: CASSLRRDYTEAFF; CDR3nt: TGTGCCAGCAGCTTAAGAAGGGACTACACTGAAGCTTTCTTT
j_gene: TRBJ2-5; v_gene: TRBV10-3; abundance: -; d_gene: TRBD2; CDR3aa: CASQPQVAGGQETQYF; CDR3nt: TGTGCCAGTCAACCCCAGGTAGCGGGAGGACAAGAGACCCAGTACTTC
j_gene: TRBJ1-6; v_gene: TRBV21-1; abundance: -; d_gene: -; CDR3aa: CASSHRGRHSPLHF; CDR3nt: TGTGCCAGCAGCCATCGGGGGCGTCATTCACCCCTCCACTTT
j_gene: TRBJ1-4; v_gene: TRBV10-3; abundance: few; d_gene: -; CDR3aa: CASKGGGTNEKLFF; CDR3nt: TGTGCCTCCAAAGGGGGGGGCACTAATGAAAAACTGTTTTTT
j_gene: TRBJ1-3; v_gene: TRBV27; abundance: once; d_gene: -; CDR3aa: CASQAGQGGNTIYF; CDR3nt: TGTGCCAGCCAGGCGGGCCAGGGTGGAAACACCATATATTTT
j_gene: TRBJ2-7; v_gene: TRBV14; abundance: -; d_gene: -; CDR3aa: CASRSDTYEQYF; CDR3nt: TGTGCCAGCAGGTCCGACACCTACGAGCAGTACTTC
j_gene: TRBJ1-2; v_gene: TRBV25-1; abundance: -; d_gene: -; CDR3aa: CASSESSTTVPGSYGYTF; CDR3nt: TGTGCCAGCAGTGAATCATCTACGACAGTCCCCGGGAGCTATGGCTACACCTTC
j_gene: TRBJ2-2; v_gene: TRBV5-1; abundance: -; d_gene: -; CDR3aa: CASSLVGVYRNTGELFF; CDR3nt: TGCGCCAGCAGCTTGGTAGGAGTCTACAGGAACACCGGGGAGCTGTTTTTT
j_gene: TRBJ2-2; v_gene: TRBV6-5; abundance: -; d_gene: TRBD1; CDR3aa: CASRTGDTGELFF; CDR3nt: TGTGCCAGCAGAACAGGGGACACCGGGGAGCTGTTTTTT
j_gene: TRBJ1-5; v_gene: TRBV6-1; abundance: -; d_gene: -; CDR3aa: CASSESRRTYSNQPQHF; CDR3nt: TGTGCCAGCAGTGAAAGCAGGAGGACCTATAGCAATCAGCCCCAGCATTTT
j_gene: TRBJ2-1; v_gene: TRBV6-5; abundance: -; d_gene: -; CDR3aa: CASGPFGYNEQFF; CDR3nt: TGTGCCAGCGGACCGTTTGGGTACAATGAGCAGTTCTTC